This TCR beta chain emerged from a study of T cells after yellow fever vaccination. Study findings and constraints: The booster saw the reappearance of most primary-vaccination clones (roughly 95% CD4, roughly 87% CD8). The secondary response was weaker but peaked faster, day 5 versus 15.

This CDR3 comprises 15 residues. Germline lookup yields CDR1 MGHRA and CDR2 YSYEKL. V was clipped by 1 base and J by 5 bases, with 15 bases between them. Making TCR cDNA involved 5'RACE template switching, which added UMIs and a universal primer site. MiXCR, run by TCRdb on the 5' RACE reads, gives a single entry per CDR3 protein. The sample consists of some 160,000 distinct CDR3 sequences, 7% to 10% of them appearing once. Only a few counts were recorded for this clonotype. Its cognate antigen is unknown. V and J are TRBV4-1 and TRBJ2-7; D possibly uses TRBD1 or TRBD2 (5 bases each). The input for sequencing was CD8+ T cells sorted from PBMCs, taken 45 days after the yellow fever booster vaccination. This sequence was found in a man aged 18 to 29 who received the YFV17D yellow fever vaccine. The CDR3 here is CASSQGSFGGDEQYF. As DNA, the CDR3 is TGCGCCAGCAGCCAAGGTTCCTTTGGGGGTGACGAGCAGTACTTC.